Following are 6 T cell receptor beta chains from one sample sequenced in a study of blood T cell repertoires in COVID-19. The repertoire was sequenced with immunoSEQ multiplex PCR; TCRdb's copy has only in-frame clones and lacks some. The data show nearly 350,000 clones, more than 75% seen once. What was sequenced was peripheral blood. The receptors shown here come from a woman between 18 and 29 years old who had recovered from COVID-19.

This clone has a single count. The chain couples TRBV18 to TRBJ1-1; 7 bases fit TRBD1. CDR1 is KGHSH and CDR2 is LQKENI in the germline V gene. The CDR3 consists of 18 residues. V trimming: 3 bases; J trimming: 1 base; junction bases outside the gene matches: 14. The CDR3 sequence: CASSPLYRGILENTEAFF. CDR3 coding DNA: TGTGCCAGCTCACCCTTATACAGGGGAATTTTAGAGAACACTGAAGCTTTCTTT.

The DNA of the CDR3 is TGTGCCAGCAGTGAATACCTCTTGGGACAGGGCTTCTACGAGCAGTACGTC. Translation gives CASSEYLLGQGFYEQYV. The chain uses TRBV6-1 and TRBJ2-7; 9 bases fit TRBD1. Trimming removed 2 bases from V and 3 bases from J; junction bases left unmatched: 11. This CDR3 spans 17 amino acids. From germline, CDR1 is MNHNS and CDR2 SASEGT.

This clone turned up a few times. The rearrangement uses TRBV7-2 and TRBJ2-3; 10 nucleotides match TRBD2. The CDR3 is made up of 16 amino acids. V shed 1 base and J 6 bases; nucleotides not matched to a gene: 7. Germline CDR1 is SGHTA and CDR2 is FQGNSA. CDR3 sequence reads: CASSLDPSGSWDTQYF. The CDR3 bases are TGTGCCAGCAGCTTAGACCCTAGCGGGAGCTGGGATACGCAGTATTTT. Variable domain in full (rest from reference TRBV7-2 and TRBJ2-3): GAGVSQSPSNKVTEKGKDVELRCDPISGHTALYWYRQSLGQGLEFLIYFQGNSAPDKSGLPSDRFSAERTGGSVSTLTIQRTQQEDSAVYLCASSLDPSGSWDTQYFGPGTRLTVL.

The chain combines TRBV3-1 (or the pseudogene TRBV3-2) with TRBJ2-1; 9 positions agree with TRBD2. The germline V gene has CDR1 LGHDT and CDR2 YNNKEL (reference sequence). This CDR3 comprises 17 residues. V dropped 1 base and J dropped 5; count of bases not matched to a gene: 9. The CDR3 bases are TGTGCCAGCAGCCAAGCCAGGGGCCTAGCGGGAAACAATGAGCAGTTCTTC. Translating gives CASSQARGLAGNNEQFF.

This chain connects TRBV5-4 to TRBJ2-1, with 14 positions matching TRBD2. This CDR3 is 17 amino acids long. Germline CDR1 and CDR2: SGHNT and YYREEE (reference sequence). Trimming took 2 bases from V and 9 from J; bases not matched to a gene: 10. The CDR3 nucleotides read TGTGCCAGCAGCTTTGGGACTAGCGGGAGTCAATTGGGTGAGCAGTTCTTC. Its protein is CASSFGTSGSQLGEQFF.

The V call is TRBV11-3, the J call TRBJ1-1; tentatively, D is TRBD1 (5 bases). The CDR3 is 15 residues long. The V end lost 5 bases, the J end lost 2 bases, and 15 bases lay between the germline ends. The germline V gene has CDR1 SGHNT and CDR2 YENEEA. CDR3 residues: CASSPRQKVNTEAFF. CDR3 nucleotide sequence: TGTGCCAGCAGCCCACGACAGAAGGTCAACACTGAAGCTTTCTTT.